A single sample gave rise to the 7 T cell receptor beta chains below, sequenced in a study of T cell repertoires in cytomegalovirus infection. Which antigens these TCRs recognize remains unknown. One entry per CDR3 protein results from TCRdb running MiXCR on the reads. The sample holds some 480,000 distinct CDR3 sequences, 30% to 35% seen once. Sequenced material: cultured PBMCs, taken from culture after CMV antigen stimulation. All receptors come from a human donor in good health (CMV status not recorded). Some clones in this sample may be carry-over from other donors' samples.

This rearrangement joins TRBV7-2 to TRBJ2-1; TRBD2 matches at 11 bases. The germline CDR1 and CDR2 sequences are SGHTA and FQGNSA. CDR3 length equals 15 residues. V lost 5 bases and J lost 8; bases outside the gene matches: 8. DNA for the CDR3: TGTGCCAGCAGCCTTAGCGGGAGGGATAACGATGAGCAGTTCTTC. It codes for CASSLSGRDNDEQFF.

J is TRBJ2-3 and V is TRBV7-6; D gene uncertain. V shed 4 bases and J shed 3 bases, with 14 bases lying between them. From germline, CDR1 is SGHVS and CDR2 FNYEAQ. There are 15 residues in the CDR3. CDR3 coding DNA: TGTGCCAGCAGCTCCCGACTGGATGGAACAGATACGCAGTATTTT. Protein sequence: CASSSRLDGTDTQYF.

J is TRBJ1-6 and V is TRBV12-3 or TRBV12-4, with 7 bases matching TRBD1. The CDR3 runs 14 residues. V was pared by 6 bases and J by 7 bases, with 6 bases of the junction left unmatched. The CDR3 region is CASRSGTENSPLHF. For the CDR3, the DNA is TGTGCCAGCAGATCCGGGACAGAGAATTCACCCCTCCACTTT.

The V call is TRBV15, the J call TRBJ2-5; 9 bases fit TRBD1. The CDR3 contains 15 residues. Per the germline V gene, CDR1 is LNHNV and CDR2 is YYDKDF (reference sequence). J lost 5 bases, V lost 5 bases, and 9 bases had no gene match. The CDR3 nucleotides read TGTGCCACCAGCTCCCCAGACAGGGGGTGGGAGACCCAGTACTTC. It yields the protein CATSSPDRGWETQYF.

The rearrangement links TRBV7-2 to TRBJ1-4; 7 bases fit TRBD1. The length of the CDR3 is 14 residues. Germline CDR1 reads SGHTA; CDR2 reads FQGNSA. The J segment lost 8 bases and the V segment lost 4 bases, leaving 7 bases of the junction unmatched. Here the CDR3 DNA reads TGTGCCAGCAGCTCCGGGACAGCCGGGGAAAAACTGTTTTTT. Translating it yields CASSSGTAGEKLFF. Combining the CDR3 with reference TRBV7-2 and TRBJ1-4 gives the whole variable domain GAGVSQSPSNKVTEKGKDVELRCDPISGHTALYWYRQSLGQGLEFLIYFQGNSAPDKSGLPSDRFSAERTGGSVSTLTIQRTQQEDSAVYLCASSSGTAGEKLFFGSGTQLSVL.

J is TRBJ1-6 and V is TRBV27, with 9 bases identical to TRBD1. In germline, CDR1 is MNHEY, CDR2 SMNVEV (reference sequence). The CDR3 runs to 16 residues. Trimming cost V 4 bases and J 10 bases; bases outside gene matches: 11. This CDR3 is CASSSPPGQGRSPLHF. The CDR3, as DNA: TGTGCCAGCAGTTCACCTCCGGGACAGGGCCGCTCACCCCTCCACTTT.

V usage is TRBV20-1 and J usage is TRBJ2-5; possible D gene TRBD2, 5 bases. The V gene lost 3 bases and the J gene lost 4 bases, with 12 bases spanning the gap. CDR3 size: 13 residues. The germline CDR1 and CDR2 sequences are DFQATT and SNEGSKA (reference sequence). CDR3 protein: CSASVGASETQYF. For the CDR3, the DNA is TGCAGTGCTAGTGTGGGAGCCTCAGAGACCCAGTACTTC.